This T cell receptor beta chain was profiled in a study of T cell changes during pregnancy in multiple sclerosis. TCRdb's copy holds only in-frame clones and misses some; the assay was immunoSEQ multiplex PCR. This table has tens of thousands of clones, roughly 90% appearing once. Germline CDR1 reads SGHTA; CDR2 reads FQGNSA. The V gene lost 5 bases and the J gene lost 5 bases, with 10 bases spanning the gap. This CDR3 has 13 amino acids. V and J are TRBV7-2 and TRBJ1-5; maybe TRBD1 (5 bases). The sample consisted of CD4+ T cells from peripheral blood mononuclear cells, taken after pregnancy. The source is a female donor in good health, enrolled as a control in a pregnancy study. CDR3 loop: CASSQQVYQPQHF. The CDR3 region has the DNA TGTGCCAGCAGCCAACAGGTTTATCAGCCCCAGCATTTT.